One and the same sample provided the 23 T cell receptor beta chains below, sequenced in a study of blood T cell repertoires in COVID-19. Sequenced by immunoSEQ multiplex PCR; TCRdb stores in-frame clones only, minus some. The top ten hold around 5.9% of the sample, which has about 300,000 clones, about 90% seen once. The material sequenced was PBMCs or T cells enriched from blood (not recorded which). The origin of the receptors is a woman in her thirties who had recovered from COVID-19.

The rearrangement joins TRBV5-5 to TRBJ1-5, with a tentative D call TRBD1 (5 bases). Trimming took 1 base from V and 2 from J, leaving 13 bases between them. Germline V gene lookup returns CDR1 SGHKS and CDR2 YYEKEE (reference sequence). This CDR3 is 16 amino acids long. The CDR3 sequence: CASSLWAGLRNQPQHF. In DNA, the CDR3 is TGTGCCAGCAGCTTGTGGGCAGGGTTGCGCAATCAGCCCCAGCATTTT.

V gene TRBV28 combines with J gene TRBJ1-5; D is possibly TRBD1 (5 bases). Trimming left V 3 bases short and J 2 bases short, with 8 bases between. Germline V gene data show CDR1 as MDHEN and CDR2 as SYDVKM. The CDR3 contains 14 residues. CDR3 coding DNA: TGTGCCAGCAGTTTGGGAGGGGGCAATCAGCCCCAGCATTTT. Protein sequence: CASSLGGGNQPQHF.

The rearrangement links TRBV5-1 to TRBJ1-1; D gene unclear. The CDR3 contains 15 residues. CDR1 and CDR2 from the germline V gene are SGHRS and YFSETQ. V lost 1 base and J lost 2, with 12 bases in between. CDR3 nucleotides: TGCGCCAGCAGCTTGTTCGTGGCGGAAAACACTGAAGCTTTCTTT. Amino acid sequence: CASSLFVAENTEAFF.

This chain links TRBV14 with TRBJ1-2, with D perhaps TRBD1 (6 bases). V shed 2 bases and J shed 5 bases, with 21 bases lying between them. The CDR3 spans 17 residues. CDR1 SGHDN and CDR2 FVKESK come from the germline V gene. The CDR3 loop is CASSQHPRGRGGYGYTF. The CDR3 coding sequence is TGTGCCAGCAGCCAACACCCCAGGGGCAGGGGCGGGTATGGCTACACCTTC.

The chain joins TRBV28 to TRBJ1-5; D remains ambiguous. The CDR3 length is 14 residues. The V gene lost 7 bases and the J gene lost 7 bases, with 17 bases spanning the gap. Germline loops: CDR1 MDHEN, CDR2 SYDVKM. CDR3 bases: TGTGCCAGCATTCTCACGGGTCGGTACCAGCCCCAGCATTTT. The encoded protein is CASILTGRYQPQHF.

V is TRBV15 and J is TRBJ1-6, with D perhaps TRBD1 (5 bases). CDR1 is LNHNV, CDR2 YYDKDF, per germline (reference sequence). The V gene lost 1 base and the J gene lost 7 bases, with 14 bases spanning the gap. This CDR3 has 16 residues. CDR3 coding DNA: TGTGCCACCAGCAGAGCTGACAGTCCTGGGAATTCACCCCTCCACTTT. Translated: CATSRADSPGNSPLHF.

J is TRBJ2-1 and V is TRBV30; 12 positions agree with TRBD2. Germline CDR1 reads GTSNPN; CDR2 reads SVGIG (reference sequence). Trimming removed 0 bases from V and 7 bases from J; junction bases left unmatched: 1. The CDR3 has 14 amino acids. The CDR3 spells CAWSVGLAGNEQFF. The CDR3, as DNA: TGTGCCTGGAGTGTAGGACTAGCGGGGAATGAGCAGTTCTTC.

The table lists this clone with a count of one. The junction departs from germline at one end; a sequencing error may be responsible. As DNA, the CDR3 is TGTGCCAGCAGTTACGGGGAGGTGCCGGGAGAGAACCAGTACTTC. Translating gives CASSYGEVPGENQYF. The rearrangement links TRBV6-2 or TRBV6-3 to TRBJ2-5, with a weak D call TRBD2 (6 bases). The germline gives CDR1 MNHEY, CDR2 SVGEGT. The CDR3 covers 15 residues.

V and J are TRBV5-1 and TRBJ1-4, with 10 bases fitting TRBD1. The junction had 8 bases not matched to a gene; V was cut back by 4 bases and J by 5 bases. The CDR3 covers 16 residues. Looked up from germline, CDR1 is SGHRS and CDR2 is YFSETQ. CDR3 sequence reads: CASSPTGDRGNEKLFF. Here the CDR3 DNA reads TGCGCCAGCAGCCCGACGGGGGACAGGGGAAATGAAAAACTGTTTTTT.

This chain joins TRBV25-1 and TRBJ1-1; TRBD1 is a possible D gene (5 bases). The V end was cut by 7 bases, the J end by 1 base, with 7 bases between. Germline lookup yields CDR1 MGHDK and CDR2 SYGVNS. The CDR3 extends over 12 amino acids. Here the CDR3 reads CASTRENTEAFF. The CDR3 DNA reads TGTGCCAGCACCAGGGAGAACACTGAAGCTTTCTTT.

This chain connects TRBV12-3 or TRBV12-4 to TRBJ1-2; tentatively, D is TRBD1 (5 bases). The CDR3 is made up of 13 amino acids. Trimming took 7 bases from V and 5 from J, leaving 14 bases between them. In DNA, the CDR3 is TGTGCCAGCAACCAGGGTTTTCGGTATGGCTACACCTTC. Amino acids: CASNQGFRYGYTF.

The rearrangement uses TRBV18 and TRBJ1-2; TRBD1 matches 7 bases. The J segment lost 1 base and the V segment lost 3 bases, leaving 8 bases of the junction unmatched. In germline, CDR1 is KGHSH, CDR2 LQKENI. The CDR3 runs to 16 residues. In DNA, the CDR3 is TGTGCCAGCTCACCCCTAAACAGACAGGGTAACTATGGCTACACCTTC. Encoded protein: CASSPLNRQGNYGYTF.

The chain links TRBV28 to TRBJ1-5; 7 bases agree with TRBD1. This CDR3 has 14 residues. Trimming at V came to 10 bases and at J to 5 bases, leaving 11 bases not matched to a gene. Per germline, CDR1 MDHEN and CDR2 SYDVKM. The CDR3 spells CATLKSGGHQPQHF. The CDR3 bases are TGTGCCACCTTAAAGTCAGGGGGGCATCAGCCCCAGCATTTT.

The chain carries TRBV3-1 (or the pseudogene TRBV3-2) and TRBJ2-6; D might be TRBD2 (6 bases). The CDR3 has 16 amino acids. V was trimmed by 3 bases and J by 0 bases, leaving 9 bases between them. Germline-derived CDR1 and CDR2 are LGHDT and YNNKEL (reference sequence). The CDR3 DNA is TGTGCCAGCAGCCACCGACTAGTCTCTGGGGCCAACGTCCTGACTTTC. Amino acid sequence: CASSHRLVSGANVLTF.

The chain joins TRBV29-1 to TRBJ1-4, with D possibly matching TRBD1 (5 bases). Trimming shortened V by 2 bases and J by 5 bases, and 12 bases separated the two germline ends. Germline loops: CDR1 SQVTM, CDR2 ANQGSEA. This CDR3 is 14 amino acids long. The CDR3, as DNA: TGCAGCGTTGAAAACCGGGGGAAGAATGAAAAACTGTTTTTT. This encodes CSVENRGKNEKLFF. The variable domain in full, with the rest retrieved from reference TRBV29-1 and TRBJ1-4, is SAVISQKPSRDICQRGTSLTIQCQVDSQVTMMFWYRQQPGQSLTLIATANQGSEATYESGFVIDKFPISRPNLTFSTLTVSNMSPEDSSIYLCSVENRGKNEKLFFGSGTQLSVL.

The CDR3 DNA sequence: TGTGCCAGCAGCGGACAGGGGTTGACCAAAAACATTCAGTACTTC. Its protein product is CASSGQGLTKNIQYF. This sequence joins TRBV2 and TRBJ2-4; 9 bases are a match to TRBD1. The germline gives CDR1 SNHLY, CDR2 FYNNEI. V lost 6 bases, J lost 2 bases, and 5 bases stayed unmatched. CDR3 length: 15 amino acids. The complete variable domain, with remaining parts taken from reference TRBV2 and TRBJ2-4, reads EPEVTQTPSHQVTQMGQEVILRCVPISNHLYFYWYRQILGQKVEFLVSFYNNEISEKSEIFDDQFSVERPDGSNFTLKIRSTKLEDSAMYFCASSGQGLTKNIQYFGAGTRLSVL.

The CDR3 is CAYGRSRGNQPQHF. The CDR3 DNA reads as TGTGCCTACGGACGGTCGAGGGGCAATCAGCCCCAGCATTTT. The V and J genes are TRBV30 and TRBJ1-5; D is ambiguous. Germline values: CDR1 GTSNPN, CDR2 SVGIG (reference sequence). CDR3 length: 14 residues. The V end lost 7 bases, the J end lost 2 bases, and 15 bases lay between the germline ends.

The V and J genes are TRBV11-2 and TRBJ1-2, with D uncertain. Trimming removed 0 bases from V and 7 bases from J, with 6 bases in between. CDR1 is SGHAT and CDR2 is FQNNGV in the germline V gene. The CDR3 runs to 12 residues. DNA of the CDR3: TGTGCCAGCAGCTTAGAACTCCGTGGCTACACCTTC. Its translation is CASSLELRGYTF.

This clone appeared a few times. The chain couples TRBV5-8 to TRBJ2-1; TRBD2 matches 13 bases. The CDR3 has 16 residues. The trim removed 4 bases at V and 8 bases at J, leaving 9 bases unmatched. The germline CDR1 and CDR2 sequences are SGHTS and YDEGEE. The CDR3 nucleotides read TGTGCCAGCAGCCAAGGACTAGCGGGGGTGAGCCATGAGCAGTTCTTC. This codes for CASSQGLAGVSHEQFF. The whole variable domain, filled in from reference TRBV5-8 and TRBJ2-1, reads EAGVTQSPTHLIKTRGQQATLRCSPISGHTSVYWYQQALGLGLQFLLWYDEGEERNRGNFPPRFSGRQFPNYSSELNVNALELEDSALYLCASSQGLAGVSHEQFFGPGTRLTVL.

The chain is built from TRBV5-1 and TRBJ2-7; 8 bases agree with TRBD2. V lost 2 bases to trimming and J lost 5 bases; unmatched junction nucleotides: 9. Germline CDR1 SGHRS, CDR2 YFSETQ. The CDR3 totals 15 residues. The DNA for the CDR3 is TGCGCCAGCAGCTTTGACCTAGCGGGTATAGACGAGCAGTACTTC. Amino acid sequence: CASSFDLAGIDEQYF.

As for this clone: Other DNA variants within this sample encode the same CDR3. This sequence joins TRBV30 and TRBJ1-1; D remains ambiguous. This CDR3 has 13 amino acids. The V gene lost 0 bases and the J gene lost 1 base, with 6 bases spanning the gap. Germline V gene sequence: CDR1 GTSNPN, CDR2 SVGIG (reference sequence). DNA for the CDR3: TGTGCCTGGAGTGTACAAGAGAACACTGAAGCTTTCTTT. Its translation is CAWSVQENTEAFF.

This chain uses TRBV10-2 with TRBJ1-4; tentative D call: TRBD1 (5 bases). V lost 6 bases, J lost 6 bases, and 14 bases lay in between. Germline CDR1 is WSHSY and CDR2 is SAAADI. The length of the CDR3 is 14 residues. The DNA for the CDR3 is TGCGCCAGCAGCGCGGGACGGAGATATGAAAAACTGTTTTTT. It yields the protein CASSAGRRYEKLFF.

CDR3 residues: CATSRETASYEQYF. CDR3 nucleotides: TGTGCCACCAGCAGGGAGACAGCCTCCTACGAGCAGTACTTC. The V call is TRBV15, the J call TRBJ2-7, with D possibly being TRBD1 (5 bases). The germline V gene has CDR1 LNHNV and CDR2 YYDKDF (reference sequence). The V and J ends lost 3 bases and 0 bases respectively, with 9 bases between them. The CDR3 totals 14 residues.